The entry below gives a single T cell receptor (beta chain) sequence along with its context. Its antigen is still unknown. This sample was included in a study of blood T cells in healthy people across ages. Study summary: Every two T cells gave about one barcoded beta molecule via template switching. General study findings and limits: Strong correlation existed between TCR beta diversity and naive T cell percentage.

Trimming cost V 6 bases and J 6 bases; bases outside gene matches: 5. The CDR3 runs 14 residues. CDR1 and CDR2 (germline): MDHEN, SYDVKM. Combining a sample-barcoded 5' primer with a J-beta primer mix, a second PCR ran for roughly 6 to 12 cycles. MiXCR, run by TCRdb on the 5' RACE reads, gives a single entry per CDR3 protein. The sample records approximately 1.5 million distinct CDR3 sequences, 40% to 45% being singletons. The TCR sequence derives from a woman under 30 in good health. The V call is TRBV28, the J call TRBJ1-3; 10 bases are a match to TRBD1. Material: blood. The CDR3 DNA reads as TGTGCCAGCAGCGACAGGGGGCTTGAAAACACCATATATTTT. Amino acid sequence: CASSDRGLENTIYF. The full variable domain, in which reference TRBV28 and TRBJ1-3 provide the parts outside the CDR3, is DVKVTQSSRYLVKRTGEKVFLECVQDMDHENMFWYRQDPGLGLRLIYFSYDVKMKEKGDIPEGYSVSREKKERFSLILESASTNQTSMYLCASSDRGLENTIYFGEGSWLTVV.